This entry lists 21 T cell receptor beta chains sequenced from one sample in a study of shared clonotypes between healthy human individuals. Generated by immunoSEQ multiplex PCR, the TCRdb table keeps only in-frame clones and is missing some. Of roughly 1 million clones listed, roughly 75% are singletons. Sequencing input: memory CD4+ T cells sorted from blood. Subset specified: CD45RA-negative fraction. All receptors come from a man between 18 and 35 years old in good health.

This chain links TRBV2 with TRBJ2-7; TRBD1 might be the D (6 bases). Germline values: CDR1 SNHLY, CDR2 FYNNEI. Deletions cut 5 bases from V and 6 bases from J, with 14 bases between. The CDR3 totals 13 residues. The CDR3, as DNA: TGTGCCAGCAGTCTTACAGGGTCGTCCGAGCAGTACTTC. This translates into CASSLTGSSEQYF.

The gene calls are TRBV7-9 and TRBJ2-3; 7 bases match TRBD2. V lost 5 bases, J lost 3 bases, and 11 bases stayed unmatched. Germline CDR1 SEHNR, CDR2 FQNEAQ (reference sequence). The CDR3 has 16 amino acids. CDR3 sequence (DNA): TGTGCCAGCAGCCCGGTAGGGCTAGCGGTAACAGATACGCAGTATTTT. The encoded protein is CASSPVGLAVTDTQYF.

Points on this clone: Other DNA sequences from this sample encode an identical CDR3 as well. The V and J genes are TRBV5-1 and TRBJ1-2; tentative D call: TRBD1 (5 bases). Germline loops: CDR1 SGHRS, CDR2 YFSETQ. This CDR3 is built from 11 residues. Trimming cost V 4 bases and J 5 bases, with 6 bases left between them. CDR3 protein: CASSEGYGYTF. In nucleotides, the CDR3 is TGCGCCAGCAGCGAGGGGTATGGCTACACCTTC.

The rearrangement links TRBV5-4 to TRBJ1-2; 10 nucleotides line up with TRBD1. The J segment lost 3 bases and the V segment lost 4 bases, leaving 9 bases of the junction unmatched. CDR1 and CDR2 (germline): SGHNT, YYREEE (reference sequence). CDR3 length: 16 amino acids. The CDR3 loop reads CASSPDRGLLYYGYTF. CDR3 nucleotides: TGTGCCAGCAGCCCAGACAGGGGGCTGTTATACTATGGCTACACCTTC.

The gene calls are TRBV29-1 and TRBJ1-4; 9 bases are a match to TRBD1. The length of the CDR3 is 15 residues. Per the germline V gene, CDR1 is SQVTM and CDR2 is ANQGSEA. The J segment lost 8 bases and the V segment lost 1 base, leaving 8 bases of the junction unmatched. The CDR3: CSVEVATGGDEKLFF. In DNA, the CDR3 is TGCAGCGTTGAAGTGGCCACAGGGGGCGACGAAAAACTGTTTTTT.

Of note for this clone: Being one base from a much bigger clone, this may be a read error. The genes are TRBV2 and TRBJ2-2, with D possibly TRBD1 on 5 matching bases. The CDR3 totals 14 residues. V shed 6 bases and J shed 1 base, with 9 bases lying between them. Germline V gene sequence: CDR1 SNHLY, CDR2 FYNNEI. CDR3 amino acids: CASSLGVNTGELFF. In DNA form, the CDR3 reads TGTGCCAGCAGCTTAGGGGTGAACACCGGGGAGCTGTTTTTT.

On this clone itself: At one of its ends the junction is not consistent with the germline gene, which may arise from a read error. The chain carries TRBV4-3 and TRBJ2-7; D is possibly TRBD1 (6 bases). The CDR3 runs to 14 residues. CDR1 is LGHNA, CDR2 YSLEER, per germline. The chain's CDR3 is CASSQDRGLGRHHF. In DNA form, the CDR3 reads TGCGCCAGCAGCCAAGATAGGGGGTTGGGACGGCACCACTTC.

This clone was detected only a few times. V usage is TRBV5-4 and J usage is TRBJ2-7, with D possibly matching TRBD1 (6 bases). This CDR3 contains 17 residues. Trimming stripped 2 bases from V and 6 bases from J, with 24 bases between. Germline-derived CDR1 and CDR2 are SGHNT and YYREEE (reference sequence). CDR3 sequence reads: CASSFGQGGRAVGEQYF. The CDR3 coding sequence is TGTGCCAGCAGCTTTGGGCAAGGGGGTAGGGCGGTAGGCGAGCAGTACTTC.

Only one count was recorded for this clone. The rearrangement links TRBV6-6 to TRBJ2-4, with 11 bases aligning to TRBD2. V lost 6 bases to trimming and J lost 8 bases; unmatched junction nucleotides: 6. CDR1 is MNHNY and CDR2 is SVGAGI in the germline V gene (reference sequence). The CDR3 totals 14 residues. The CDR3 is CASSRTSGSYIQYF. The CDR3 DNA reads as TGTGCCAGCAGCCGCACTAGCGGGAGTTACATTCAGTACTTC.

The rearrangement joins TRBV6-6 to TRBJ2-1; TRBD1 is a possible D gene (6 bases). Per germline, CDR1 MNHNY and CDR2 SVGAGI (reference sequence). V lost 0 bases and J 7 bases, leaving 13 bases between the germline ends. CDR3 length equals 15 residues. CDR3 protein: CASSYSSMQGNEQFF. DNA of the CDR3: TGTGCCAGCAGTTACTCGTCCATGCAGGGGAATGAGCAGTTCTTC.

The CDR3 loop reads CASSLGHANTGELFF. The CDR3 coding sequence is TGCGCCAGCAGCTTGGGACATGCGAACACCGGGGAGCTGTTTTTT. The chain joins TRBV5-1 to TRBJ2-2; D is undetermined. This CDR3 is built from 15 residues. The V end was cut by 0 bases, the J end by 0 bases, with 6 bases between. CDR1 is SGHRS and CDR2 is YFSETQ in the germline V gene. The full variable domain, with the rest looked up from reference TRBV5-1 and TRBJ2-2, is KAGVTQTPRYLIKTRGQQVTLSCSPISGHRSVSWYQQTPGQGLQFLFEYFSETQRNKGNFPGRFSGRQFSNSRSEMNVSTLELGDSALYLCASSLGHANTGELFFGEGSRLTVL.

The chain employs TRBV5-6 and TRBJ2-2; D may be TRBD2 (6 bases). Deletions cut 3 bases from V and 1 base from J, with 10 bases between. This CDR3 has 15 amino acids. Germline CDR1 and CDR2: SGHDT and YYEEEE. The DNA of the CDR3 is TGTGCCAGCAGCTCCTTGGGGGGGAACACCGGGGAGCTGTTTTTT. This encodes CASSSLGGNTGELFF.

The V gene is TRBV29-1, the J gene TRBJ2-7; the D gene is possibly TRBD2 (6 bases). CDR3 length: 13 amino acids. Trimming pared 4 bases from V and 0 bases from J, leaving 10 bases between. CDR1 is SQVTM and CDR2 is ANQGSEA in the germline V gene. This chain's CDR3 is CSVVIADSYEQYF. The CDR3 DNA sequence: TGCAGCGTTGTGATAGCGGACTCCTACGAGCAGTACTTC.

The genes are TRBV7-2 and TRBJ1-2, with 8 bases that match TRBD1. The CDR3 is 14 amino acids. Germline CDR1 and CDR2: SGHTA and FQGNSA. V lost 6 bases to trimming and J lost 8 bases; unmatched junction nucleotides: 11. The CDR3 DNA follows: TGTGCCAGCAGATATCCAGGGGGCATGGGCGGCTACACCTTC. It is translated as CASRYPGGMGGYTF.

The genes are TRBV7-9 and TRBJ2-5, with D perhaps TRBD1 or TRBD2 (5 bases each). Germline V gives CDR1 SEHNR, CDR2 FQNEAQ (reference sequence). The CDR3 extends over 14 amino acids. V was shortened by 5 bases and J by 4 bases, with 14 bases between the two germline ends. CDR3 coding DNA: TGTGCCAGCAGCCCCGGGACGGCTACAGAGACCCAGTACTTC. It encodes CASSPGTATETQYF.

The rearrangement uses TRBV18 and TRBJ2-2; the D gene is possibly TRBD2 (6 bases). Per germline, CDR1 KGHSH and CDR2 LQKENI. This CDR3 is 17 amino acids long. The V end was cut by 3 bases, the J end by 7 bases, with 21 bases between. The CDR3 region is CASSPPGGLVKGGELFF. CDR3 nucleotide sequence: TGTGCCAGCTCACCTCCCGGGGGACTCGTCAAGGGCGGGGAGCTGTTTTTT. Complete variable domain (other parts from reference TRBV18 and TRBJ2-2): NAGVMQNPRHLVRRRGQEARLRCSPMKGHSHVYWYRQLPEEGLKFMVYLQKENIIDESGMPKERFSAEFPKEGPSILRIQQVVRGDSAAYFCASSPPGGLVKGGELFFGEGSRLTVL.

This clone was counted many times. This sequence joins TRBV9 and TRBJ1-6; possibly TRBD1 for D (6 bases). V shed 3 bases and J shed 6 bases, with 10 bases lying between them. The CDR3 sequence is 14 residues long. Germline CDR1 is SGDLS and CDR2 is YYNGEE. The CDR3 region is CASSAGQSNSPLHF. In DNA, the CDR3 is TGTGCCAGCAGCGCCGGACAGAGTAATTCACCCCTCCACTTT.

V usage is TRBV7-8 and J usage is TRBJ2-1, with D perhaps TRBD1 (6 bases). CDR1 SGHVS and CDR2 FQNEAQ come from the germline V gene. The CDR3 extends over 15 amino acids. The V end was cut by 0 bases, the J end by 6 bases, with 12 bases between. The CDR3 DNA reads as TGTGCCAGCAGCTTAGCCGTACAGGGATCCAATGAGCAGTTCTTC. It yields the protein CASSLAVQGSNEQFF. The complete variable domain, with remaining parts taken from reference TRBV7-8 and TRBJ2-1, reads GAGVSQSPRYKVAKRGQDVALRCDPISGHVSLFWYQQALGQGPEFLTYFQNEAQLDKSGLPSDRFFAERPEGSVSTLKIQRTQQEDSAVYLCASSLAVQGSNEQFFGPGTRLTVL.

This chain links TRBV18 with TRBJ2-4; 7 positions agree with TRBD1. The CDR3 loop spans 15 amino acids. V shed 3 bases, J shed 5 bases, and the junction held 7 bases outside the gene matches. Germline V gives CDR1 KGHSH, CDR2 LQKENI. The CDR3 DNA reads as TGTGCCAGCTCACCCGGGACAGCGCAACAAAACATTCAGTACTTC. Translating it yields CASSPGTAQQNIQYF.

The V and J genes are TRBV6-5 and TRBJ1-1; D not certain. CDR3 length: 15 residues. Looked up from germline, CDR1 is MNHEY and CDR2 is SVGAGI. V lost 2 bases and J lost 4, with 14 bases in between. CDR3 protein: CASSYRRTVGTEAFF. CDR3 in DNA: TGTGCCAGCAGTTACCGGAGGACGGTGGGCACTGAAGCTTTCTTT.

This clone was detected once. V is TRBV7-8 and J is TRBJ2-6; D call uncertain. The germline gives CDR1 SGHVS, CDR2 FQNEAQ. The CDR3 has 15 amino acids. The V and J ends lost 4 bases and 2 bases respectively, with 9 bases between them. The CDR3 sequence is CASSSIGPGANVLTF. The DNA of the CDR3 is TGTGCCAGCAGCTCTATCGGGCCTGGGGCCAACGTCCTGACTTTC.